This T cell receptor (beta chain) was identified during a study of T cell changes during pregnancy in multiple sclerosis. Only in-frame clones appear in the TCRdb table, and some are missing; sequencing was by immunoSEQ multiplex PCR. The sample contains some 68,000 clones, 92% of which appear only once. J gave up 5 bases and V 4 bases, and 11 bases lay outside the gene matches. This CDR3 spans 16 amino acids. Germline CDR1 is SGHDT and CDR2 is YYEEEE. The J gene is TRBJ2-2, the V gene TRBV5-6; 7 bases fit TRBD1. Specimen: peripheral blood, collected in the second trimester of pregnancy. The sequence was obtained from a female donor in good health, enrolled as a control in a pregnancy study. The CDR3 is CASSAPRDSLTGELFF. The CDR3 bases are TGTGCCAGCAGCGCCCCCCGGGACAGCCTTACCGGGGAGCTGTTTTTT.